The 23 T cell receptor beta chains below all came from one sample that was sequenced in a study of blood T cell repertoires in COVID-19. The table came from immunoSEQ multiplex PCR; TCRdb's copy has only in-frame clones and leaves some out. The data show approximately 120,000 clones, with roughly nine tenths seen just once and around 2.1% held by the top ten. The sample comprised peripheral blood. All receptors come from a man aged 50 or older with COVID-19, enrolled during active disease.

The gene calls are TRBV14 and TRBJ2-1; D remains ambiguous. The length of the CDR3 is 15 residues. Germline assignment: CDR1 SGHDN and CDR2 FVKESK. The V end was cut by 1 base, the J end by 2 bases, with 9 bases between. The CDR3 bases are TGTGCCAGCAGCCAAGGGCGCGGCACCTACAATGAGCAGTTCTTC. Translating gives CASSQGRGTYNEQFF.

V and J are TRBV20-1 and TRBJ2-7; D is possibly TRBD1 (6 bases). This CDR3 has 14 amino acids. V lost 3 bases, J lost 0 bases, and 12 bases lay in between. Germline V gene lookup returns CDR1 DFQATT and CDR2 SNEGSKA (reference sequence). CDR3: CSASQGIVSYEQYF. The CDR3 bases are TGCAGTGCTAGTCAGGGGATTGTCTCCTACGAGCAGTACTTC.

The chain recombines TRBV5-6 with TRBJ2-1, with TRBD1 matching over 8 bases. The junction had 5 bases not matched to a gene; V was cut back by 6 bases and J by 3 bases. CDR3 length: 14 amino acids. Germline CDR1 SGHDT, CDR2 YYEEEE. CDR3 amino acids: CASTTGQGYNEQFF. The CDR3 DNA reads TGTGCCAGCACTACCGGACAGGGCTACAATGAGCAGTTCTTC.

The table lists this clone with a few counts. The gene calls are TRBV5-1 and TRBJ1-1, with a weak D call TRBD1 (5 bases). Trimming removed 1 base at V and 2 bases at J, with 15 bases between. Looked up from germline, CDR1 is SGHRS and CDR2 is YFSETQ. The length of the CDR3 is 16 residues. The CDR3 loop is CASSLWGSGGNTEAFF. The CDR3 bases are TGCGCCAGCAGCTTGTGGGGTTCGGGGGGTAACACTGAAGCTTTCTTT.

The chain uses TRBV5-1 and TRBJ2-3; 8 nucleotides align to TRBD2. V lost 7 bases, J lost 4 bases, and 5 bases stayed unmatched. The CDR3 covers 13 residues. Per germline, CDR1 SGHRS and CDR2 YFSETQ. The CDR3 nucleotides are TGCGCCAGCCAGGAGCGGGAGTCAGATACGCAGTATTTT. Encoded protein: CASQERESDTQYF.

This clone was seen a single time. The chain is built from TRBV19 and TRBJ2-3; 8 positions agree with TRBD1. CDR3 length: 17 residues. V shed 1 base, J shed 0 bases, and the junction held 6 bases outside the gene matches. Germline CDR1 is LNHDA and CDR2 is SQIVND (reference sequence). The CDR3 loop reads CASSIGRGLRSTDTQYF. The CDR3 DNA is TGTGCCAGTAGTATAGGCAGGGGGCTTCGGAGCACAGATACGCAGTATTTT.

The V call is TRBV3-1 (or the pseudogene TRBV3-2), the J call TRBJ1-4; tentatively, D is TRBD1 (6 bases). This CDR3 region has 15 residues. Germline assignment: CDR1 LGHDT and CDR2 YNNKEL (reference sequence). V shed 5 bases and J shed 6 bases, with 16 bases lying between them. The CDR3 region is CASSLTGTKYEKLFF. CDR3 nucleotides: TGTGCCAGCAGCTTGACCGGGACAAAATATGAAAAACTGTTTTTT.

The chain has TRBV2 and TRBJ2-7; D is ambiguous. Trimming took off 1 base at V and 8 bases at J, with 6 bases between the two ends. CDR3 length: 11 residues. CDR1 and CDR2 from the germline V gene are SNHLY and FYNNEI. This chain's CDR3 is CASSEVEQQYF. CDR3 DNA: TGTGCCAGCAGTGAAGTGGAGCAGCAGTACTTC.

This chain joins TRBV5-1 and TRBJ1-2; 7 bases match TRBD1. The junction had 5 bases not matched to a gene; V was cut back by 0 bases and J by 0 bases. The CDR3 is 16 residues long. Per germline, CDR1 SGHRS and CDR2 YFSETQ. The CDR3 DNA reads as TGCGCCAGCAGCTTGGAGGGACAGCCAGCTAACTATGGCTACACCTTC. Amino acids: CASSLEGQPANYGYTF.

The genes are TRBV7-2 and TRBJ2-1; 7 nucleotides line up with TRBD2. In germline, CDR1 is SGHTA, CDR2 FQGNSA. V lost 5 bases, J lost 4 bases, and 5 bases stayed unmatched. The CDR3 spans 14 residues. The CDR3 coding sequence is TGTGCCAGCAGCCCTGGACTAGTTTACAATGAGCAGTTCTTC. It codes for CASSPGLVYNEQFF.

CDR3 in DNA: TGTGCCAGCAGCTACCTAGCCCTAGGCGGTGAGCAGTTCTTC. Its translation: CASSYLALGGEQFF. The chain uses TRBV11-2 and TRBJ2-1; D is possibly TRBD2 (5 bases). CDR3 length: 14 amino acids. The germline V gene encodes CDR1 SGHAT and CDR2 FQNNGV. The ends were cut back, 4 bases at V and 9 bases at J, with 16 bases in the middle.

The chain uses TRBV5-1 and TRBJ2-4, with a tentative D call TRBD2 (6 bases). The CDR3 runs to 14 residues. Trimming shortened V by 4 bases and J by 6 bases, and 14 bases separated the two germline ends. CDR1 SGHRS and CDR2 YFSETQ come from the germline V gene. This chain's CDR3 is CASSAGTQGNIQYF. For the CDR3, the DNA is TGCGCCAGCAGCGCGGGGACGCAAGGAAACATTCAGTACTTC.

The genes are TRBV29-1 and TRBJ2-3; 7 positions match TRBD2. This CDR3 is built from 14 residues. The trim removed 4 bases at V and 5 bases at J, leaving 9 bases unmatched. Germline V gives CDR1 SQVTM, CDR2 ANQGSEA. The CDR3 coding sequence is TGCAGCGTTGCCACTAGCGTGGCACAAGATACGCAGTATTTT. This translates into CSVATSVAQDTQYF.

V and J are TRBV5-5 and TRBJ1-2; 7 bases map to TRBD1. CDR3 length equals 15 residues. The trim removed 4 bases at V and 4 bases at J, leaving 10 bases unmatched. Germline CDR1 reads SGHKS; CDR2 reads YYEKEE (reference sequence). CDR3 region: CASSGQQGSTYGYTF. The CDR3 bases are TGTGCCAGCAGCGGACAACAGGGGTCTACCTATGGCTACACCTTC.

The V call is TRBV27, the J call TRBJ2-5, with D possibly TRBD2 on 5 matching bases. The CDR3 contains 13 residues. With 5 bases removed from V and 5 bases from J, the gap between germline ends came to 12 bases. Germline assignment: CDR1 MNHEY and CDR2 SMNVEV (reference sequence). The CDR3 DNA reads TGTGCCAGCAGTAGGGAGTCGTGGGAGACCCAGTACTTC. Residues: CASSRESWETQYF.

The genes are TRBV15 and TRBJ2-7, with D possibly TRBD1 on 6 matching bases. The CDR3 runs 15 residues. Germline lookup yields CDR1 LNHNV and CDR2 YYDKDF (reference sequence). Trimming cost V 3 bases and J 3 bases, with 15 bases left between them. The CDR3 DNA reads TGTGCCACCAGCAGGGATGGTAACAGGGTCTACGAGCAGTACTTC. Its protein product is CATSRDGNRVYEQYF.

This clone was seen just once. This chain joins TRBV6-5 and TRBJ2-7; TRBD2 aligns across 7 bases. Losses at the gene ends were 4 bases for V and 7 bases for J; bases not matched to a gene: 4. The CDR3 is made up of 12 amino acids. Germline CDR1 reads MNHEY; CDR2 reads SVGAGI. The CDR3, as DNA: TGTGCCAGCAGTTCCTCCGGGAGGGAGCAGTACTTC. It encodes CASSSSGREQYF.

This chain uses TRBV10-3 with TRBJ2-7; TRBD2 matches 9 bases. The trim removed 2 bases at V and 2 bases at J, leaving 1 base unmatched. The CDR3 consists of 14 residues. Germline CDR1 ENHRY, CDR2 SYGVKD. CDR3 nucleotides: TGTGCCATCAGTGAGAGCGGGAGGACCTACGAGCAGTACTTC. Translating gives CAISESGRTYEQYF.

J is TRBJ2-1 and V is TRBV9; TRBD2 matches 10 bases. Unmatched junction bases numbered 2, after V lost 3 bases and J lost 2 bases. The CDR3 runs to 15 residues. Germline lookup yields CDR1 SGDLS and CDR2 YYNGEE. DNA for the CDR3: TGTGCCAGCAGCGCTGGACTAGCGGCCTACAATGAGCAGTTCTTC. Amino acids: CASSAGLAAYNEQFF. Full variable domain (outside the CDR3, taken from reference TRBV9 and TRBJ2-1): DSGVTQTPKHLITATGQRVTLRCSPRSGDLSVYWYQQSLDQGLQFLIQYYNGEERAKGNILERFSAQQFPDLHSELNLSSLELGDSALYFCASSAGLAAYNEQFFGPGTRLTVL.

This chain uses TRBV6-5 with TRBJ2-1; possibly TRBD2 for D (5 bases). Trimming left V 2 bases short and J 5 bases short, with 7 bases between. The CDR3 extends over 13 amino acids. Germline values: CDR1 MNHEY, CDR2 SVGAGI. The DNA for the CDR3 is TGTGCCAGCAGTTACCGGCGGGACAATGAGCAGTTCTTC. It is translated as CASSYRRDNEQFF.

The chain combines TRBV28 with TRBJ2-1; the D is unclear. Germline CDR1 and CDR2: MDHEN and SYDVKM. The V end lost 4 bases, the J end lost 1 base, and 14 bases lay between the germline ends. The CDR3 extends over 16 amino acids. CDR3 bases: TGTGCCAGCAGTTCAAACTACCAACCGTCCTACAATGAGCAGTTCTTC. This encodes CASSSNYQPSYNEQFF. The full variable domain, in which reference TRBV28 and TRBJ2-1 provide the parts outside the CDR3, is DVKVTQSSRYLVKRTGEKVFLECVQDMDHENMFWYRQDPGLGLRLIYFSYDVKMKEKGDIPEGYSVSREKKERFSLILESASTNQTSMYLCASSSNYQPSYNEQFFGPGTRLTVL.

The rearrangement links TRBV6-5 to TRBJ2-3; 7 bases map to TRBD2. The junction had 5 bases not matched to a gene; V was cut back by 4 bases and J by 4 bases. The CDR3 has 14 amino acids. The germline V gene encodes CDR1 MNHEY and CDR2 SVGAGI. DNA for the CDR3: TGTGCCAGCAGTTTCATTCGGGGGGCAGATACGCAGTATTTT. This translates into CASSFIRGADTQYF.

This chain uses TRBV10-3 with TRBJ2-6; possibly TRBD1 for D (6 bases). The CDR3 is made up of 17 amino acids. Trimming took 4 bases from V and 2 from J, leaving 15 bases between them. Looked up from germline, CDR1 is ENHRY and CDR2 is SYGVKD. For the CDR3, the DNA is TGTGCCATCAGTGCATCAGGGGTAATAGCTGGGGCCAACGTCCTGACTTTC. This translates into CAISASGVIAGANVLTF.